A selection of T cell receptor beta chains follows, all from one sample in a study of T cells after yellow fever vaccination. Each CDR3 protein gets one entry after TCRdb re-called the 5' RACE reads with MiXCR. Seen here are 450,000 to 550,000 distinct CDR3 sequences, 15% to 20% observed once, and the top ten hold roughly an eighth. This specimen was PBMCs, taken 15 days after the yellow fever booster vaccination. All receptors come from a man in his thirties or forties who received the YFV17D yellow fever vaccine. Each CDR3 is given with its conserved first and last residue. Each record gives: clone size, D gene, V gene, J gene, CDR3 protein, CDR3 DNA. A D gene is named only where the DNA matches it firmly. Rows give clone size only sometimes, using once, few, many, or a class for an expanded clone.

.	TRBD2	TRBV5-1	TRBJ2-7	CASSLSDSGRGSYEQYF	TGCGCCAGCAGCCTTTCAGATAGCGGGAGGGGTTCATACGAGCAGTACTTC
many	TRBD2	TRBV20-1	TRBJ2-1	CSARPPAGAVYNEQFF	TGCAGTGCTAGACCACCAGCGGGAGCGGTCTACAATGAGCAGTTCTTC
few	.	TRBV20-1	TRBJ1-2	CSASPGYGYTF	TGCAGTGCTAGTCCTGGGTATGGCTACACCTTC
.	TRBD2	TRBV4-2	TRBJ2-7	CASSHGTSKGEQYF	TGTGCCAGCAGCCACGGGACTAGCAAGGGTGAGCAGTACTTC
.	.	TRBV6-8	TRBJ2-1	CASDPIQFF	TGTGCCAGCGATCCAATCCAGTTCTTC
few	.	TRBV5-5	TRBJ1-5	CASSPTLTGQLWQPQHF	TGTGCCAGCAGCCCTACCCTAACAGGACAATTATGGCAGCCCCAGCATTTT
few	.	TRBV24-1	TRBJ2-2	CATSAGGELFF	TGTGCCACCAGTGCAGGCGGGGAGCTGTTTTTT
few	TRBD1	TRBV12-3/TRBV12-4	TRBJ1-2	CASSNGQGRGYTF	TGTGCCAGCAGCAACGGACAGGGGAGAGGCTACACCTTC
.	TRBD1	TRBV28	TRBJ2-7	CASSLRTGIHHEQYF	TGTGCCAGCAGTTTGAGGACAGGGATTCACCACGAGCAGTACTTC
.	TRBD1	TRBV20-1	TRBJ2-7	CSVSDRGTYEQYF	TGCAGTGTTTCGGACAGGGGGACCTACGAGCAGTACTTC
many	.	TRBV20-1	TRBJ2-7	CSAAGPNPYEQYF	TGCAGTGCTGCCGGGCCAAACCCCTACGAGCAGTACTTC
.	.	TRBV27	TRBJ2-1	CASSLYLVSYNEQFF	TGTGCCAGCAGTTTATACTTAGTCTCCTACAATGAGCAGTTCTTC
.	TRBD1	TRBV20-1	TRBJ2-3	CSADRGLSTDTQYF	TGCAGTGCAGACAGGGGCCTAAGCACAGATACGCAGTATTTT
many	.	TRBV5-1	TRBJ2-7	CASSLETAYEQYF	TGCGCCAGCAGCTTAGAGACAGCCTACGAGCAGTACTTC
.	TRBD1	TRBV5-4	TRBJ2-7	CASSLPWQGAKEQYF	TGTGCCAGCAGCCTGCCTTGGCAGGGGGCGAAAGAGCAGTACTTC
.	TRBD1	TRBV4-2	TRBJ1-4	CASRRGPMATNEKLFF	TGTGCCAGCAGGAGGGGGCCAATGGCAACTAATGAAAAACTGTTTTTT
.	.	TRBV20-1	TRBJ2-1	CSARGTLLAEQFF	TGCAGTGCTAGAGGGACTCTCCTCGCTGAGCAGTTCTTC
few	TRBD2	TRBV9	TRBJ2-1	CASSPIRSGSGDEQFF	TGTGCCAGCAGCCCCATCCGGAGCGGGAGTGGGGATGAGCAGTTCTTC
few	TRBD1	TRBV7-2	TRBJ2-7	CASSSYDRGSYEQYF	TGTGCCAGCAGCTCGTACGACAGGGGCTCCTACGAGCAGTACTTC
.	.	TRBV5-1	TRBJ2-5	CASSLTGFWETQYF	TGCGCCAGCAGCTTAACAGGGTTCTGGGAGACCCAGTACTTC
few	.	TRBV14	TRBJ2-4	CASSQLGAKNIQYF	TGTGCCAGCAGCCAACTGGGGGCCAAAAACATTCAGTACTTC
.	TRBD2	TRBV20-1	TRBJ2-5	CSARDGAGQLGGGIETQYF	TGCAGTGCTAGAGATGGGGCGGGCCAACTCGGGGGGGGAATAGAGACCCAGTACTTC
few	.	TRBV7-9	TRBJ2-5	CASSLANAGTQYF	TGTGCCAGCAGCTTAGCGAATGCCGGGACCCAGTACTTC
.	.	TRBV12-3/TRBV12-4	TRBJ1-4	CASDNGTTNEKLFF	TGTGCCAGCGACAATGGGACAACTAATGAAAAACTGTTTTTT
few	.	TRBV4-3	TRBJ2-1	CASSQDLGVGEQFF	TGCGCCAGCAGCCAAGATTTGGGGGTTGGTGAGCAGTTCTTC
few	TRBD1	TRBV6-1	TRBJ2-3	CASDRDASTDTQYF	TGTGCCAGCGACAGGGACGCGAGCACAGATACGCAGTATTTT
.	TRBD1	TRBV29-1	TRBJ2-1	CSVDRGLDEQFF	TGCAGCGTAGACAGGGGGTTGGATGAGCAGTTCTTC